The rows below give T cell receptor beta chains drawn from one sample of a study of blood T cell repertoires in COVID-19. TCRdb keeps only in-frame clones here, not all; method: immunoSEQ multiplex PCR. The top ten clones hold 7.5% to 10% of a sample with around 210,000 clones, 80% to 90% of them seen once. Material for sequencing was PBMCs or T cells enriched from blood (not recorded which). These receptors originate from a woman aged 18-29 years who had recovered from COVID-19. The CDR3 runs from the conserved cysteine through the conserved F or W. The D gene is left open where the match is weak. Only some rows state a clone size, as once, few, many or a class for expanded clones.

D,V,size,J,CDR3,DNA
NA,TRBV19,NA,TRBJ1-5,CASSSGRGIANSNQPQHF,TGTGCCAGTAGTAGTGGCAGGGGAATAGCGAATAGCAATCAGCCCCAGCATTTT
TRBD1,TRBV19,once,TRBJ1-6,CASSIGQGNSPLHF,TGTGCCAGTAGTATTGGACAGGGTAATTCACCCCTCCACTTT
NA,TRBV30,NA,TRBJ1-6,CAWSQGVGSPLHF,TGTGCCTGGAGTCAAGGGGTGGGGTCACCCCTCCACTTT
NA,TRBV7-6,NA,TRBJ2-5,CASSLAGGLQETQYF,TGTGCCAGCAGCTTAGCCGGGGGGCTACAAGAGACCCAGTACTTC
TRBD1,TRBV7-9,NA,TRBJ1-2,CASSSSTGGTGVGGYTF,TGTGCCAGCAGCTCTTCAACGGGCGGGACAGGGGTAGGTGGCTACACCTTC
NA,TRBV7-9,NA,TRBJ2-5,CALGVGHRGETQYF,TGTGCCCTAGGGGTCGGTCACCGGGGGGAGACCCAGTACTTC
NA,TRBV10-2,NA,TRBJ2-3,CASSAGDNTDTQYF,TGCGCCAGCAGTGCCGGGGACAACACAGATACGCAGTATTTT
NA,TRBV28,NA,TRBJ2-7,CASSIGTGWTYEQYF,TGTGCCAGCAGTATAGGAACAGGGTGGACCTACGAGCAGTACTTC
NA,TRBV7-9,NA,TRBJ1-1,CASSPAGDTEAFF,TGTGCCAGCAGCCCGGCAGGGGACACTGAAGCTTTCTTT
NA,TRBV28,NA,TRBJ2-7,CASLAEPYEQYF,TGTGCCAGCCTAGCCGAACCCTACGAGCAGTACTTC
TRBD2,TRBV27,NA,TRBJ2-5,CASSPLAGGRIRETQYF,TGTGCCAGCAGTCCCCTCGCGGGGGGGCGGATTAGAGAGACCCAGTACTTC
TRBD2,TRBV4-1,NA,TRBJ2-1,CASSQDMAGGGNEQFF,TGCGCCAGCAGCCAAGACATGGCCGGCGGGGGCAATGAGCAGTTCTTC
NA,TRBV30,NA,TRBJ1-3,CAWSGSSLGNTIYF,TGTGCCTGGAGTGGATCAAGCCTGGGAAACACCATATATTTT
NA,TRBV6-4,NA,TRBJ2-3,CASSDSAGLDTQYF,TGTGCCAGCAGTGATTCGGCGGGCCTGGATACGCAGTATTTT
NA,TRBV23-1,NA,TRBJ1-4,CASSQSAGWRGGNEKLFF,TGCGCCAGCAGTCAATCAGCGGGTTGGAGAGGCGGTAATGAAAAACTGTTTTTT
NA,TRBV11-3,NA,TRBJ2-7,CASSLGFGEREQYF,TGTGCCAGCAGCTTAGGATTTGGTGAGCGCGAGCAGTACTTC
TRBD2,TRBV28,once,TRBJ2-1,CATSTSGGASGEQFF,TGTGCCACGTCTACTAGCGGGGGGGCCTCGGGTGAGCAGTTCTTC
NA,TRBV3-1/TRBV3-2,NA,TRBJ2-5,CASSQVTGTGTQYF,TGTGCCAGCAGCCAAGTGACAGGTACAGGGACCCAGTACTTC
TRBD2,TRBV4-1,NA,TRBJ2-1,CASSQVVPRGGLNEQFF,TGCGCCAGCAGCCAAGTAGTCCCGCGGGGGGGCCTCAATGAGCAGTTCTTC